This T cell receptor (beta chain) was captured in a study of cytomegalovirus exposure and HLA in healthy donors. TCRdb keeps only in-frame clones here, not all; method: immunoSEQ multiplex PCR. In the table there are roughly 280,000 clones, about 86% of which are singletons. J lost 5 bases, V lost 0 bases, and 6 bases had no gene match. The CDR3 spans 15 residues. The germline CDR1 and CDR2 sequences are SGHNT and YENEEA. This clonotype originated in a woman aged 18 to 35 in good health and CMV-seronegative. The sample consisted of PBMCs. This chain connects TRBV11-3 to TRBJ1-2, with 7 bases fitting TRBD1. The CDR3 bases are TGTGCCAGCAGCTTAGATGGCAGGGGGGTGTATGGCTACACCTTC. Translation: CASSLDGRGVYGYTF.